Listed here are 18 T cell receptor beta chains from one sample, sequenced in a study of long-term antiretroviral therapy in people with HIV. At survey level, the immunoSEQ assay was run in its v3.0 version. This table comes from immunoSEQ multiplex PCR, and its TCRdb copy is limited to in-frame clones, with some not included. The sample includes roughly 38,000 clones, roughly 78% seen only once; the top ten take around 5.8%. The sequencing here drew on unsorted PBMCs, taken 3.4 years after starting antiretroviral therapy. Receptors were obtained from a man aged 25-45 years with HIV.

The chain employs TRBV5-5 and TRBJ2-1; TRBD2 matches 7 bases. The CDR3 covers 15 residues. Trimming cost V 4 bases and J 7 bases; bases outside gene matches: 11. The germline gives CDR1 SGHKS, CDR2 YYEKEE (reference sequence). CDR3 sequence: CASSPRGSLSNEQFF. CDR3 coding DNA: TGTGCCAGCAGCCCCCGCGGGAGTCTAAGTAATGAGCAGTTCTTC.

The chain links TRBV28 to TRBJ1-2; D not certain. The CDR3 is 14 residues long. The germline gives CDR1 MDHEN, CDR2 SYDVKM. V shed 3 bases and J shed 0 bases, with 8 bases lying between them. CDR3 nucleotide sequence: TGTGCCAGCAGTTTGGGCGGAGCTAACTATGGCTACACCTTC. Translation: CASSLGGANYGYTF.

The chain carries TRBV7-2 and TRBJ2-3; no reliable D call. Germline CDR1 and CDR2: SGHTA and FQGNSA. V dropped 6 bases and J dropped 5 bases, with 9 bases sitting between them. The CDR3 runs to 12 residues. CDR3 protein: CASSPGVDTQYF. CDR3 sequence (DNA): TGTGCCAGCAGTCCGGGCGTAGATACGCAGTATTTT.

The chain uses TRBV6-5 and TRBJ2-7; D uncertain. This CDR3 region has 12 residues. The germline V and J ends were trimmed by 8 bases and 6 bases, with 14 bases remaining between them. Per the germline V gene, CDR1 is MNHEY and CDR2 is SVGAGI. CDR3 sequence (DNA): TGTGCCAGCTCTAGGGTCATCGGCGAGCAGTACTTC. It codes for CASSRVIGEQYF.

This clone was counted between two and nine times. V gene TRBV5-1 combines with J gene TRBJ1-1, with 7 nucleotides matching TRBD1. V shed 7 bases, J shed 8 bases, and the junction held 8 bases outside the gene matches. Germline CDR1 reads SGHRS; CDR2 reads YFSETQ. The CDR3 contains 12 residues. The CDR3 protein is CASLTGTGEAFF. CDR3 nucleotides: TGCGCCAGCTTGACAGGGACTGGGGAAGCTTTCTTT.

This clone has more than one count but fewer than ten. CDR3 in DNA: TGTGCCAGCTCACCATCCAGGTCCTACGAGCAGTACTTC. This gives the protein CASSPSRSYEQYF. The chain uses TRBV18 and TRBJ2-7, with D hard to call. This CDR3 region has 13 residues. V was shortened by 2 bases and J by 1 base, with 6 bases between the two germline ends. Germline V lookup: CDR1 KGHSH, CDR2 LQKENI. The full variable domain, with the rest looked up from reference TRBV18 and TRBJ2-7, is NAGVMQNPRHLVRRRGQEARLRCSPMKGHSHVYWYRQLPEEGLKFMVYLQKENIIDESGMPKERFSAEFPKEGPSILRIQQVVRGDSAAYFCASSPSRSYEQYFGPGTRLTVT.

This clone appeared a single time. The chain has TRBV13 and TRBJ2-1; D is perhaps TRBD1 (7 bases). The length of the CDR3 is 13 residues. V was clipped by 0 bases and J by 9 bases, with 9 bases between them. Germline V lookup: CDR1 PRHDT, CDR2 FYEKMQ (reference sequence). Written as DNA, the CDR3 is TGTGCCAGCAGCTTAGGGCAGGGGGGTGAGCAGTTCTTC. It yields the protein CASSLGQGGEQFF.

V gene TRBV7-9 combines with J gene TRBJ2-3; unclear D gene. The CDR3 has 15 amino acids. In germline, CDR1 is SEHNR, CDR2 FQNEAQ (reference sequence). V lost 11 bases and J lost 2, with 20 bases in between. The CDR3 nucleotides read TGTGCCTGCTCGGCATTTGCGACACTCACAGATACGCAGTATTTT. This translates into CACSAFATLTDTQYF.

The V gene is TRBV19, the J gene TRBJ2-1; D is uncertain. CDR1 LNHDA and CDR2 SQIVND come from the germline V gene (reference sequence). CDR3 length: 14 amino acids. Between the trimmed V and J ends, which lost 3 bases and 5 bases, there was a span of 11 bases. This CDR3 is CASSITLGDNEQFF. The CDR3, as DNA: TGTGCCAGTAGTATCACCTTAGGCGACAATGAGCAGTTCTTC.

This CDR3 is CASSYGSVNTEAFF. The CDR3 DNA follows: TGTGCCAGCAGTTACGGGAGCGTGAACACTGAAGCTTTCTTT. The genes are TRBV6-6 and TRBJ1-1; unclear D gene. Germline V gene data show CDR1 as MNHNY and CDR2 as SVGAGI (reference sequence). CDR3 length: 14 amino acids. Trimming shortened V by 2 bases and J by 0 bases, and 7 bases separated the two germline ends.

The gene calls are TRBV13 and TRBJ2-7; D gene ambiguous. Germline V gene data show CDR1 as PRHDT and CDR2 as FYEKMQ (reference sequence). V gave up 1 base and J gave up 2 bases, with 3 bases separating them. The CDR3 has 12 residues. CDR3 sequence reads: CASSLVPYEQYF. The CDR3 bases are TGTGCCAGCAGCTTAGTTCCCTACGAGCAGTACTTC. Full variable domain (remainder filled in from reference TRBV13 and TRBJ2-7): AAGVIQSPRHLIKEKRETATLKCYPIPRHDTVYWYQQGPGQDPQFLISFYEKMQSDKGSIPDRFSAQQFSDYHSELNMSSLELGDSALYFCASSLVPYEQYFGPGTRLTVT.

The chain recombines TRBV18 with TRBJ2-1; D is possibly TRBD2 (5 bases). V lost 3 bases to trimming and J lost 5 bases, with 11 bases between them. CDR3 length: 14 amino acids. Germline assignment: CDR1 KGHSH and CDR2 LQKENI. CDR3 DNA: TGTGCCAGCTCACCCTCGAGAGGGAACAATGAGCAGTTCTTC. It translates to CASSPSRGNNEQFF.

This clone was detected only a few times. This chain uses TRBV5-8 with TRBJ1-5; D is unclear. V lost 2 bases and J 2 bases, leaving 5 bases between the germline ends. This CDR3 has 13 residues. Germline assignment: CDR1 SGHTS and CDR2 YDEGEE. The CDR3 DNA is TGTGCCAGCAGCTTCTACGGCAATCAGCCCCAGCATTTT. Translation: CASSFYGNQPQHF.

V usage is TRBV5-1 and J usage is TRBJ2-5; 8 nucleotides line up with TRBD1. Germline V gene data show CDR1 as SGHRS and CDR2 as YFSETQ. The CDR3 is 15 residues long. V was pared by 1 base and J by 1 base, with 3 bases of the junction left unmatched. The DNA of the CDR3 is TGCGCCAGCAGCTTGTCGGACAGGGCCCAAGAGACCCAGTACTTC. As protein: CASSLSDRAQETQYF.

The chain uses TRBV30 and TRBJ2-4, with D unresolved. Germline CDR1 reads GTSNPN; CDR2 reads SVGIG (reference sequence). This CDR3 comprises 15 residues. Trimming removed 2 bases from V and 0 bases from J, with 11 bases in between. The CDR3: CAWSRGFIAKNIQYF. The DNA of the CDR3 is TGTGCCTGGAGTCGTGGGTTTATAGCCAAAAACATTCAGTACTTC.

Within the sample, this clone is medium-sized. The V gene is TRBV5-6, the J gene TRBJ1-1; 10 bases are shared with TRBD1. With 1 base clipped from V and 2 bases from J, the junction kept 5 bases outside the gene matches. The germline gives CDR1 SGHDT, CDR2 YYEEEE. This CDR3 has 16 amino acids. The CDR3 reads CASSLFGQGGNTEAFF. DNA for the CDR3: TGTGCCAGCAGCTTGTTCGGACAGGGGGGAAACACTGAAGCTTTCTTT.

The chain carries TRBV12-5 and TRBJ1-3, with D possibly being TRBD1 (5 bases). CDR1 is LGHNT and CDR2 is FRNRAP in the germline V gene. The CDR3 has 15 amino acids. The CDR3 reads CTPRLGPSSGNTIYF. Written as DNA, the CDR3 is TGTACCCCCCGCCTGGGGCCGAGCTCTGGAAACACCATATATTTT.

V is TRBV6-1 and J is TRBJ2-7; the D is unclear. The germline CDR1 and CDR2 sequences are MNHNS and SASEGT. This CDR3 is built from 15 residues. V dropped 5 bases and J dropped 5 bases, with 19 bases sitting between them. This CDR3 reads CASSPREGDSNEQYF. In DNA, the CDR3 is TGTGCCAGCAGTCCCCGTGAAGGAGATTCTAACGAGCAGTACTTC.